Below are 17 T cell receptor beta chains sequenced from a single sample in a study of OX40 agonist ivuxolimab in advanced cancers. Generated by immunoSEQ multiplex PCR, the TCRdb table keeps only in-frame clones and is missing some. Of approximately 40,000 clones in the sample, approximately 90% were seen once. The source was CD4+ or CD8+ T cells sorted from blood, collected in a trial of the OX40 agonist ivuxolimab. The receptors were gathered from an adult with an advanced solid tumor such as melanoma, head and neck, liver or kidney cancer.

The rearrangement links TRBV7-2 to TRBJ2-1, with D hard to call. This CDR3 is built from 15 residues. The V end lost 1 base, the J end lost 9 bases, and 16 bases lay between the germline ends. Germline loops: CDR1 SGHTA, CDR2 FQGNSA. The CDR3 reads CASSLDGLRMGEQFF. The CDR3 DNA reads TGTGCCAGCAGCTTAGATGGGCTAAGGATGGGTGAGCAGTTCTTC.

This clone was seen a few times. CDR3 nucleotide sequence: TGTGCCAGCAGCTTAGTAACTCCGGGGGTCACTGAAGCTTTCTTT. Its protein product is CASSLVTPGVTEAFF. The V and J genes are TRBV7-9 and TRBJ1-1, with D possibly TRBD1 on 5 matching bases. Germline CDR1 reads SEHNR; CDR2 reads FQNEAQ (reference sequence). V lost 1 base to trimming and J lost 4 bases, with 13 bases between them. This CDR3 spans 15 amino acids.

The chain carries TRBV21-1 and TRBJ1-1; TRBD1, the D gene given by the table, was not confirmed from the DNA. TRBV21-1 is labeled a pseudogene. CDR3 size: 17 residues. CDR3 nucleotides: TGTGCCAGCAGCAAAGAGGGGACAGGGGCTGGAGACACTGAAGCTTTCTTT. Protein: CASSKEGTGAGDTEAFF.

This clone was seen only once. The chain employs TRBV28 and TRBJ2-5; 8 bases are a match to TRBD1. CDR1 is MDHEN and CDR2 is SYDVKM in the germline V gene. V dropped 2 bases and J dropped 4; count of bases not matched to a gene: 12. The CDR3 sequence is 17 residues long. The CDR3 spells CASSLVAGGIGGETQYF. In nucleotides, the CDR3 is TGTGCCAGCAGTTTAGTTGCAGGGGGCATAGGAGGAGAGACCCAGTACTTC.

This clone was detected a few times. CDR3 region: CASSQWNHNYNEQFF. The CDR3 region has the DNA TGTGCCAGCAGTCAGTGGAACCATAACTACAATGAGCAGTTCTTC. The J gene is TRBJ2-1, the V gene TRBV6-6, with D unclear. Germline-derived CDR1 and CDR2 are MNHNY and SVGAGI (reference sequence). There are 15 residues in the CDR3. Trimming removed 5 bases at V and 3 bases at J, with 14 bases between.

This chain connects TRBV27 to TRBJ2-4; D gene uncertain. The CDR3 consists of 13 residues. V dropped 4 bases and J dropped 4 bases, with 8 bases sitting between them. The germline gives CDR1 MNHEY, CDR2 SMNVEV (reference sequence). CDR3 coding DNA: TGTGCCAGCAGTTCCCAAGGAAAAAACATTCAGTACTTC. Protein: CASSSQGKNIQYF.

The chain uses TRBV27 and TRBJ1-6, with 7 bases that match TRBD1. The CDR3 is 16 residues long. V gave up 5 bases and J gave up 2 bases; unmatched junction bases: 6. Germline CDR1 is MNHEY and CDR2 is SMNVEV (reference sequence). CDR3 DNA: TGTGCCAGCAGTACAGGGGCCGCACCCTATAATTCACCCCTCCACTTT. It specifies CASSTGAAPYNSPLHF.

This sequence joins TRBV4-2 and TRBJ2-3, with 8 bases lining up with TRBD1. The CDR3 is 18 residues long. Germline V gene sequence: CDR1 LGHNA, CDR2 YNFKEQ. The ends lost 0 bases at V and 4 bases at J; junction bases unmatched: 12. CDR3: CASSQDLSDRVYADTQYF. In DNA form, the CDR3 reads TGTGCCAGCAGCCAAGACCTTTCGGACAGGGTGTATGCAGATACGCAGTATTTT.

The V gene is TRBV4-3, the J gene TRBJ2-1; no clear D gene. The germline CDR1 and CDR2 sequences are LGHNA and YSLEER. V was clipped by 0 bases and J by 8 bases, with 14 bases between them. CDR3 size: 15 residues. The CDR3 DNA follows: TGCGCCAGCAGCCAAGATCGATCCCTTCCATATGAGCAGTTCTTC. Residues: CASSQDRSLPYEQFF.

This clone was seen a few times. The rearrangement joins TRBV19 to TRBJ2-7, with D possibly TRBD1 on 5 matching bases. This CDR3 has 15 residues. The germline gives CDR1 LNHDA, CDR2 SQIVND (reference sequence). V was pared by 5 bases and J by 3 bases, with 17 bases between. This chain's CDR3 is CASSFGSGRVYEQYF. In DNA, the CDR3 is TGTGCCAGTAGTTTCGGGTCAGGGCGCGTCTACGAGCAGTACTTC. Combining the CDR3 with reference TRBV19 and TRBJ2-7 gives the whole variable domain DGGITQSPKYLFRKEGQNVTLSCEQNLNHDAMYWYRQDPGQGLRLIYYSQIVNDFQKGDIAEGYSVSREKKESFPLTVTSAQKNPTAFYLCASSFGSGRVYEQYFGPGTRLTVT.

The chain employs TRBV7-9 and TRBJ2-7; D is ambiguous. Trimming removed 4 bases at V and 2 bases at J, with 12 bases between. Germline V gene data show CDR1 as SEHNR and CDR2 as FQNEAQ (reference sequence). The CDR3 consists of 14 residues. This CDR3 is CASSSPRRAYEQYF. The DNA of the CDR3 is TGTGCCAGCAGCTCCCCGCGAAGGGCCTACGAGCAGTACTTC.

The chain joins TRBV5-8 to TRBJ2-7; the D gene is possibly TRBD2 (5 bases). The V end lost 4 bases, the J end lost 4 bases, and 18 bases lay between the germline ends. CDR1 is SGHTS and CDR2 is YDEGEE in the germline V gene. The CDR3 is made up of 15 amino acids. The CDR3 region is CASSHTSASPYEQYF. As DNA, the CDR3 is TGTGCCAGCAGCCATACTAGTGCCTCACCTTACGAGCAGTACTTC. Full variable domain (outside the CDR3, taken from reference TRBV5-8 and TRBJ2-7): EAGVTQSPTHLIKTRGQQATLRCSPISGHTSVYWYQQALGLGLQFLLWYDEGEERNRGNFPPRFSGRQFPNYSSELNVNALELEDSALYLCASSHTSASPYEQYFGPGTRLTVT.

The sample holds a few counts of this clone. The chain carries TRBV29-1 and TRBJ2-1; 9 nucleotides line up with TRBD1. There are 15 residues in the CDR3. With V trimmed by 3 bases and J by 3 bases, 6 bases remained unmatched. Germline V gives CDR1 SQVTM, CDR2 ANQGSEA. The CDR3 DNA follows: TGCAGCGTTGATGAGGGACAGGGCATCTACAATGAGCAGTTCTTC. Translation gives CSVDEGQGIYNEQFF.

The CDR3 is CAISETGTNYGYTF. DNA of the CDR3: TGTGCCATCAGTGAAACAGGAACGAACTATGGCTACACCTTC. The chain recombines TRBV10-3 with TRBJ1-2; D may be TRBD1 (5 bases). V shed 3 bases and J shed 2 bases, with 10 bases lying between them. The CDR3 is 14 residues long. Germline CDR1 and CDR2: ENHRY and SYGVKD.

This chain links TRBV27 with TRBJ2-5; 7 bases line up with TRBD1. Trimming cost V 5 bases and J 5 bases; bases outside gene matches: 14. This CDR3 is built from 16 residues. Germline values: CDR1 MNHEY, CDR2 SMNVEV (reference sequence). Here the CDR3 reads CASSPLGTEGWETQYF. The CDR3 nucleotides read TGTGCCAGCAGTCCGCTCGGGACAGAAGGGTGGGAGACCCAGTACTTC.

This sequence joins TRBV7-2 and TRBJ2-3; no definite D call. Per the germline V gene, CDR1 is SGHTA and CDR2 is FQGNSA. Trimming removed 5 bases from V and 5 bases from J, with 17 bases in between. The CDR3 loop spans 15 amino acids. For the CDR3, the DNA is TGTGCCAGCAGCCCCCCCCCGCCTTCGGTAGATACGCAGTATTTT. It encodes CASSPPPPSVDTQYF.

The chain's CDR3 is CASRGTDRTGELFF. In DNA form, the CDR3 reads TGTGCCAGCCGTGGGACGGATCGCACCGGGGAGCTGTTTTTT. V gene TRBV9 combines with J gene TRBJ2-2; D possibly matches TRBD1 or TRBD2 (5 bases each). This CDR3 spans 14 amino acids. V dropped 7 bases and J dropped 4 bases, with 14 bases sitting between them. In germline, CDR1 is SGDLS, CDR2 YYNGEE.